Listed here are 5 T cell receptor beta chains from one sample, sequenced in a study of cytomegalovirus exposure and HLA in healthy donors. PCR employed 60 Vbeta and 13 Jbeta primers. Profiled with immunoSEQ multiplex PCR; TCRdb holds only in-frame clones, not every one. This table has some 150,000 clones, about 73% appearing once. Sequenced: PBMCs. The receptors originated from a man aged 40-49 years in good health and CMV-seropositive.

CDR3 bases: TGTGCCAGCAGCCAAGGGACAGTTAGCAATCAGCCCCAGCATTTT. It translates to CASSQGTVSNQPQHF. The chain combines TRBV11-3 with TRBJ1-5; TRBD1 matches 7 bases. Germline CDR1 and CDR2: SGHNT and YENEEA. J was trimmed by 0 bases and V by 5 bases; bases with no gene match: 4. The CDR3 has 15 residues.

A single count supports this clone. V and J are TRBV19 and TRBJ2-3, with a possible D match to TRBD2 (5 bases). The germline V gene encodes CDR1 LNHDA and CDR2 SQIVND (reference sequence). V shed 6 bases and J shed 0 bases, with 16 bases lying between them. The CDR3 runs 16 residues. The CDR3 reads CASRRRSGTSTDTQYF. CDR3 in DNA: TGTGCCAGTAGAAGGCGGAGCGGCACAAGCACAGATACGCAGTATTTT.

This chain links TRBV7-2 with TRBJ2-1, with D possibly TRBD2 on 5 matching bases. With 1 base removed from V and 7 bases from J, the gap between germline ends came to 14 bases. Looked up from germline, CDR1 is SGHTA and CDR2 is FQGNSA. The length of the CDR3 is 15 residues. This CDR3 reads CASSLDSEGWNEQFF. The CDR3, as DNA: TGTGCCAGCAGCTTAGACTCAGAGGGTTGGAATGAGCAGTTCTTC.

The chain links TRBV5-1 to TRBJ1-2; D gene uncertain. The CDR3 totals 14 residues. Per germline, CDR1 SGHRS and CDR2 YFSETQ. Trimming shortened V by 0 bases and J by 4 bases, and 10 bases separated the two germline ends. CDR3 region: CASSLAYASYGYTF. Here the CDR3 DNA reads TGCGCCAGCAGCTTGGCCTACGCAAGCTATGGCTACACCTTC.

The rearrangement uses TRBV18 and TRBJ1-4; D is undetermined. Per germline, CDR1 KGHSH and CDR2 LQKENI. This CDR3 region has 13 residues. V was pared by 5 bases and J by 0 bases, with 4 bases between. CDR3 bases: TGTGCCAGCTCATCAGCAACTAATGAAAAACTGTTTTTT. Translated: CASSSATNEKLFF.